Below are 18 T cell receptor beta chains sequenced from a single sample in a study of shared clonotypes between healthy human individuals. Assay used: immunoSEQ multiplex PCR; TCRdb lists only in-frame clones, some missing. The sample holds roughly 450,000 clones, 79% seen once. Sequenced sample: PBMCs. These receptors all come from a woman aged 40 to 50 in good health. Some clones in this sample may be carry-over from other donors' samples.

This clone was seen once. The J gene is TRBJ2-1, the V gene TRBV27; maybe TRBD2 (5 bases). This CDR3 has 16 residues. V gave up 5 bases and J gave up 2 bases, with 16 bases separating them. The V gene's germline CDR1 is MNHEY and CDR2 SMNVEV (reference sequence). The CDR3 region is CASSRLAREAYNEQFF. CDR3 coding DNA: TGTGCCAGCAGTCGGTTAGCCCGGGAAGCCTACAATGAGCAGTTCTTC.

This chain joins TRBV28 and TRBJ2-7, with 7 bases fitting TRBD1. The CDR3 has 14 amino acids. From germline, CDR1 is MDHEN and CDR2 SYDVKM. Losses at the gene ends were 5 bases for V and 2 bases for J; bases not matched to a gene: 6. The CDR3 here is CASSRGQTPYEQYF. DNA of the CDR3: TGTGCCAGCAGTCGGGGACAGACTCCCTACGAGCAGTACTTC.

The chain is built from TRBV7-2 and TRBJ1-4, with a tentative D call TRBD1 (5 bases). Trimming cost V 2 bases and J 5 bases, with 12 bases left between them. The length of the CDR3 is 15 residues. CDR1 and CDR2 (germline): SGHTA, FQGNSA. DNA of the CDR3: TGTGCCAGCAGCTTATGGGGGGGGACGAATGAAAAACTGTTTTTT. Residues: CASSLWGGTNEKLFF.

The chain joins TRBV10-3 to TRBJ2-2; perhaps TRBD2 as D (6 bases). Between the trimmed V and J ends, which lost 6 bases and 4 bases, there was a span of 15 bases. The CDR3 contains 15 residues. The germline gives CDR1 ENHRY, CDR2 SYGVKD. The CDR3 coding sequence is TGTGCCATCAGGGCTAGCGTTTGGGGCACCGGGGAGCTGTTTTTT. Translated: CAIRASVWGTGELFF.

As DNA, the CDR3 is TGTGCCAGCAGGGCCGCCCTAGCGGGAGTTACAGATACGCAGTATTTT. The encoded protein is CASRAALAGVTDTQYF. The chain recombines TRBV7-6 with TRBJ2-3; TRBD2 agrees at 10 bases. The J segment lost 3 bases and the V segment lost 6 bases, leaving 9 bases of the junction unmatched. The CDR3 loop spans 16 amino acids. Germline V CDR1 and CDR2: SGHVS, FNYEAQ. The whole variable domain, remainder taken from reference TRBV7-6 and TRBJ2-3, is GAGVSQSPRYKVTKRGQDVALRCDPISGHVSLYWYRQALGQGPEFLTYFNYEAQQDKSGLPNDRFSAERPEGSISTLTIQRTEQRDSAMYRCASRAALAGVTDTQYFGPGTRLTVL.

A note on this clone: This specimen includes other DNA sequences encoding the same CDR3. The chain uses TRBV9 and TRBJ2-1; 9 bases agree with TRBD2. The length of the CDR3 is 15 residues. The germline CDR1 and CDR2 sequences are SGDLS and YYNGEE. Trimming took 0 bases from V and 6 from J; bases not matched to a gene: 4. The CDR3 DNA reads as TGTGCCAGCAGCGTAGGTCTAGCGGGGACCAATGAGCAGTTCTTC. Encoded protein: CASSVGLAGTNEQFF. Supplemented by reference TRBV9 and TRBJ2-1, the full variable domain reads DSGVTQTPKHLITATGQRVTLRCSPRSGDLSVYWYQQSLDQGLQFLIQYYNGEERAKGNILERFSAQQFPDLHSELNLSSLELGDSALYFCASSVGLAGTNEQFFGPGTRLTVL.

The chain has TRBV18 and TRBJ2-7; 11 positions agree with TRBD2. This CDR3 region has 16 residues. Germline CDR1 KGHSH, CDR2 LQKENI. V lost 3 bases and J lost 1; bases outside the gene matches: 5. DNA for the CDR3: TGTGCCAGCTCACCGTGGCTAGCGGGAGGATCCTACGAGCAGTACTTC. Translation gives CASSPWLAGGSYEQYF.

The chain recombines TRBV5-1 with TRBJ2-2; no definite D call. This CDR3 is 16 amino acids long. CDR1 is SGHRS and CDR2 is YFSETQ in the germline V gene. Trimming pared 1 base from V and 0 bases from J, leaving 10 bases between. In DNA form, the CDR3 reads TGCGCCAGCAGCTTGTCTGGTCAGGCGAACACCGGGGAGCTGTTTTTT. Translation: CASSLSGQANTGELFF.

This chain joins TRBV28 and TRBJ2-3, with D possibly TRBD2 on 5 matching bases. Germline CDR1 MDHEN, CDR2 SYDVKM. CDR3 length: 14 amino acids. The ends were cut back, 5 bases at V and 2 bases at J, with 11 bases in the middle. CDR3 residues: CASSLRLLTDTQYF. CDR3 DNA sequence: TGTGCCAGCAGTCTACGACTACTCACAGATACGCAGTATTTT.

The rearrangement links TRBV2 to TRBJ1-1; 8 nucleotides agree with TRBD1. In germline, CDR1 is SNHLY, CDR2 FYNNEI. The length of the CDR3 is 12 residues. The trim removed 6 bases at V and 4 bases at J, leaving 1 base unmatched. As DNA, the CDR3 is TGTGCCAGCAGCGGGACAGGCACTGAAGCTTTCTTT. Translated, it gives CASSGTGTEAFF.

The rearrangement uses TRBV20-1 and TRBJ1-2, with D tentatively TRBD1 (5 bases). V gave up 0 bases and J gave up 8 bases, with 7 bases separating them. In germline, CDR1 is DFQATT, CDR2 SNEGSKA (reference sequence). This CDR3 has 11 residues. CDR3 sequence: CSARDRGGYTF. CDR3 nucleotide sequence: TGCAGTGCTAGAGATCGGGGGGGCTACACCTTC.

J is TRBJ1-2 and V is TRBV27; 8 positions match TRBD1. The CDR3 runs to 13 residues. Germline trimming cut 10 bases from V and 0 bases from J; bases unmatched to any gene: 4. Per germline, CDR1 MNHEY and CDR2 SMNVEV (reference sequence). CDR3 sequence: CAISGQANYGYTF. The CDR3 DNA reads as TGTGCCATCTCGGGACAGGCTAACTATGGCTACACCTTC.

The V gene is TRBV5-4, the J gene TRBJ2-5; 8 bases are shared with TRBD2. V trimming: 4 bases; J trimming: 5 bases; junction bases outside the gene matches: 13. The CDR3 extends over 16 amino acids. CDR1 and CDR2 from the germline V gene are SGHNT and YYREEE (reference sequence). CDR3 DNA sequence: TGTGCCAGCAGCCCTCGGGCGGGAGGCCTGGGGGAGACCCAGTACTTC. Translated, it gives CASSPRAGGLGETQYF.

Points on this clone: This sample also contains other DNA sequences that code for the same CDR3. The chain employs TRBV18 and TRBJ2-2; 10 nucleotides match TRBD2. The CDR3 is 15 residues long. Looked up from germline, CDR1 is KGHSH and CDR2 is LQKENI. Trimming cost V 3 bases and J 4 bases; bases outside gene matches: 2. CDR3 amino acids: CASSPLAGATGELFF. The CDR3 DNA reads TGTGCCAGCTCACCGCTAGCGGGAGCCACCGGGGAGCTGTTTTTT.

A note on this clone: This sample also contains other DNA sequences that code for the same CDR3. The rearrangement links TRBV7-8 to TRBJ1-1, with 8 bases that match TRBD1. Trimming at V came to 6 bases and at J to 0 bases, leaving 3 bases not matched to a gene. Germline loops: CDR1 SGHVS, CDR2 FQNEAQ. The CDR3 consists of 14 residues. This CDR3 reads CASSLDRVNTEAFF. CDR3 DNA: TGTGCCAGCAGTCTGGACAGGGTGAACACTGAAGCTTTCTTT. Drawing the rest from reference TRBV7-8 and TRBJ1-1, the complete variable domain is GAGVSQSPRYKVAKRGQDVALRCDPISGHVSLFWYQQALGQGPEFLTYFQNEAQLDKSGLPSDRFFAERPEGSVSTLKIQRTQQEDSAVYLCASSLDRVNTEAFFGQGTRLTVV.

This sequence joins TRBV28 and TRBJ1-4, with TRBD1 matching 9 bases. Germline V gene sequence: CDR1 MDHEN, CDR2 SYDVKM. This CDR3 is 15 amino acids long. Trimming cost V 7 bases and J 6 bases; bases outside gene matches: 9. The CDR3 DNA sequence: TGTGCCAGCAATAAACCGGGACAGGGTTATGAAAAACTGTTTTTT. It specifies CASNKPGQGYEKLFF.

The chain is built from TRBV7-9 and TRBJ2-3, with D perhaps assigned TRBD1 or TRBD2 (5 bases each). Germline V gives CDR1 SEHNR, CDR2 FQNEAQ (reference sequence). Trimming shortened V by 1 base and J by 1 base, and 12 bases separated the two germline ends. There are 16 residues in the CDR3. The CDR3 DNA reads as TGTGCCAGCAGCTTAGGAGGGGCCCGACGCACAGATACGCAGTATTTT. This gives the protein CASSLGGARRTDTQYF. The full variable domain, with the rest looked up from reference TRBV7-9 and TRBJ2-3, is DTGVSQNPRHKITKRGQNVTFRCDPISEHNRLYWYRQTLGQGPEFLTYFQNEAQLEKSRLLSDRFSAERPKGSFSTLEIQRTEQGDSAMYLCASSLGGARRTDTQYFGPGTRLTVL.

The chain joins TRBV27 to TRBJ2-5; TRBD1 aligns across 8 bases. The germline V gene encodes CDR1 MNHEY and CDR2 SMNVEV (reference sequence). J gave up 4 bases and V 8 bases, and 9 bases lay outside the gene matches. The CDR3 has 14 residues. The CDR3 here is CASGLTGASETQYF. The CDR3, as DNA: TGTGCCAGCGGGCTGACAGGGGCTTCAGAGACCCAGTACTTC.